The present entry profiles one TCR beta chain with its context. This receptor's antigen is unknown. Within one base of it there is no much larger clone, and no base qualities were kept. This sample stems from a study of shared clonotypes between healthy human individuals (dated by TCRdb to between 2020 and 2021). The study in broad terms: A couple of women and a few men aged 18 to 49 years were included in the cohort. For each donor, CD4 naive and CD4 memory were each run on three plates, CD8 naive on two plates, and CD8 memory on one plate. Blood TCR repertoires of about five healthy adults were deeply sequenced to estimate repertoire size and the extent of clonotype sharing between individuals. To increase sequencing depth and limit assay-specific biases, TCR repertoire library preparation and sequencing were carried out by different laboratories using diverse techniques. Between about 0.94 and 8.9 billion PBMCs per donor were obtained by leukapheresis. General study outcomes and caveats: Higher generation probabilities were observed for clonotypes shared by all four sorted-subset donors than for non-shared clonotypes. Based on pairwise subsampling, the degree of clonotype sharing among donors was expected to be affected by sequencing depth. Across a handful of donors, approximately 5% of naive CD4, roughly 3.5% of naive CD8, under 2.5% of memory CD4, and approximately 0.42% of memory CD8 clonotypes were shared. Rarefaction of sorted-subset datasets indicated incomplete sequencing despite the large sequencing depth. Because the study included a small number of donors, the genetic and exposure-history diversity represented was limited. Only blood was sampled, and tissue TCR repertoires likely differ from those in blood. Naive subsets generally had larger estimated clonotype richness than memory subsets did.

Using the deep immunoSEQ assay, multiplex PCR amplified TCR CDR3 regions from genomic DNA. For each cell subset, the extracted genomic DNA was distributed evenly across all wells of several immunoSEQ 96-well plates, and each plate served as one replicate. Each replicate PCR for sorted subsets received approximately 200 ng genomic DNA, equal to about 30,000 T cell genomes. The purified libraries were quantified using a Qubit 3.0 fluorometer, sized with a Bioanalyzer 2100, and then quantified again using the KAPA Library Quantification kit. Every immunoSEQ 96-well plate was sequenced on a separate single-read 150-cycle Illumina NextSeq 550 flow cell. The authors' pipeline ran thus. The immunoSEQ output contained only junctional sequences without quality scores, so filtering could not match that applied to full-length reads. To assign V/J genes and CDR3, sequences were annotated against IMGT germline references using PyIR, a Python wrapper for IgBLAST v1.9. Reads were filtered out if the reads had weak V/J assignments (E-value above 1e-6), no CDR3, stop codons, out-of-frame junctions, or ambiguous translated residues. V3J clonotypes were defined by identical inferred V gene, J gene, and CDR3 amino acid sequence. Percentage overlap between repertoires was computed as shared unique clonotypes divided by the size of the smaller repertoire. Repertoire richness was assessed with RTK rarefaction, the Chao1 estimator, and Recon v2.1 estimates of unobserved clonotypes. For all TCRbeta clonotypes obtained by the gDNA method from several donors, generation probabilities were computed with OLGA. This immuneACCESS table, as held by TCRdb, lists in-frame sequences with V and J called but not all clones. Of the missing ones, under half trace to an unresolved V gene in checked studies; the others have no known cause. That table is the source of V, J and clone size, and D and trimming were worked out from the DNA. In all, the sample holds roughly 2.4 million clones, and 90% to 97% of those were seen once. Roughly 0.13% of the sample is in the top ten clones.

V is clipped by 9 bases and J by 3 bases, and the sequence between their germline boundaries is 6 bases long. From the germline V gene, CDR1 is SNHLY and CDR2 is FYNNEI. The CDR3 starts with the cysteine, ends with the phenylalanine, and has 11 residues. Of the read, only the CDR3 DNA is kept; its 33 bases are in frame from base 1. The donors were healthy, HIV-negative adults with no recently reported acute infections or vaccinations. All donors were Caucasian adults living in Nashville, Tennessee, USA. CD4+ T cells were enriched by magnetic negative selection; naive cells were then positively selected on CD45RA, and the negative fraction formed the memory subset. After blood collection by leukapheresis, PBMCs were isolated using Ficoll-Histopaque density gradient centrifugation and then cryopreserved in the vapor phase of liquid nitrogen. Purity and quantity of every magnetically sorted T cell population were checked by analytical flow cytometry. From each sorted fraction, genomic DNA was isolated and quantified by UV absorbance on a Nanodrop 2000c.

This receptor was obtained from a man younger than 30 in good health. The sample consisted of naive CD4+ T cells sorted from blood. In the paper's terms, the cell subset or site label means: CD45RA+ positively selected. The chain couples TRBV2 to TRBJ2-1; the D region is possibly TRBD1 or TRBD2, each matching across 5 bases. The CDR3 reads as follows: CARGVYNEQFF. The DNA sequence is TGTGCCAGGGGGGTCTACAATGAGCAGTTCTTC.